Listed below are T cell receptor beta chains from one sample, sequenced in a study of Ad26.COV2.S vaccination and SARS-CoV-2 variants. Libraries were prepared by immunoSEQ multiplex PCR; TCRdb keeps only in-frame clonotypes and omits some of them. The data contain roughly 680,000 clones, around 92% of them singletons. The material sequenced was peripheral blood, taken in a trial of Ad26.COV2.S vaccine versus placebo. Receptors originate from a person between 18 and 65 years old who received the Ad26.COV2.S COVID-19 vaccine or a placebo. Both conserved end residues are part of each CDR3. The D gene is left open where the match is weak. Clone size appears in some rows only: once, few, many, or a class for an expanded clone.

cdr3_length	clone_size	v_call	j_call	d_call	cdr3_nt	cdr3_aa
14	.	TRBV3-1/TRBV3-2	TRBJ1-2	.	TGTGCCAGCAGCCAAGGTAGAGGTGACTATGGCTACACCTTC	CASSQGRGDYGYTF
13	once	TRBV19	TRBJ2-1	.	TGTGCCAGTAGTATGCTCTCCTACAATGAGCAGTTCTTC	CASSMLSYNEQFF
13	.	TRBV2	TRBJ1-1	.	TGTGCCAGCAGGCCCGACAGGAACACTGAAGCTTTCTTT	CASRPDRNTEAFF
15	.	TRBV9	TRBJ1-3	TRBD1	TGTGCCAGCAGCCCAGGGACAGGGGCTGGAAACACCATATATTTT	CASSPGTGAGNTIYF
14	once	TRBV19	TRBJ1-1	.	TGTGCCAGTAGTATCGACAGGTTGATAGGAGAAGCTTTCTTT	CASSIDRLIGEAFF
16	many	TRBV14	TRBJ2-7	TRBD2	TGTGCCAGCAGCCAAGATAGGAGCGGGAGCTCCTACGAGCAGTACTTC	CASSQDRSGSSYEQYF
17	.	TRBV7-6	TRBJ2-1	TRBD2	TGTGCCAGCAGCCAACCCCAATTGGCGGGAGTCATCGATGAGCAGTTCTTC	CASSQPQLAGVIDEQFF
18	.	TRBV9	TRBJ2-1	TRBD1	TGTGCCAGCAGCCCCCTCGTGACAGGGTGGAGCTCCTACAATGAGCAGTTCTTC	CASSPLVTGWSSYNEQFF
14	once	TRBV6-5	TRBJ1-1	.	TGTGCCAGCCTGAGAAGGCAGGCGAACACTGAAGCTTTCTTT	CASLRRQANTEAFF
16	.	TRBV6-2/TRBV6-3	TRBJ2-7	TRBD1	TGTGCCAGCAGTTACTCGCCGGACAGGGATCCCTACGAGCAGTACTTC	CASSYSPDRDPYEQYF
17	.	TRBV19	TRBJ1-5	TRBD1	TGTGCCAGTAGTAAGGGACCTCCGGGACAGGGTGAACAGCCCCAGCATTTT	CASSKGPPGQGEQPQHF
14	.	TRBV6-1	TRBJ2-7	TRBD1	TGTGCCAGCAGTGAGTGGGACAGAACCTACGAGCAGTACTTC	CASSEWDRTYEQYF
14	.	TRBV7-9	TRBJ1-1	.	TGTGCCAGCAGCTTGGGGGAGGGGAACACTGAAGCTTTCTTT	CASSLGEGNTEAFF
14	.	TRBV9	TRBJ2-5	.	TGTGCCAGCAGCGTAGCGGCGGGGCAAGAGACCCAGTACTTC	CASSVAAGQETQYF
15	.	TRBV11-2	TRBJ2-2	.	TGTGCCAGCAGCTTAGATGCGCACGGATCCGGGGAGCTGTTTTTT	CASSLDAHGSGELFF
13	.	TRBV19	TRBJ1-5	TRBD1	TGTGCCAGTAGCGGGACAGGGGGGGATCCCCAGCATTTT	CASSGTGGDPQHF
14	once	TRBV7-8	TRBJ1-6	.	TGTGCCAGCGGACGGAGCTCCTATAATTCACCCCTCCACTTT	CASGRSSYNSPLHF
15	.	TRBV7-9	TRBJ1-1	.	TGTGCCAGCAGCTTACAGGGATCTACGGGCACTGAAGCTTTCTTT	CASSLQGSTGTEAFF
17	.	TRBV10-3	TRBJ2-1	TRBD1	TGTGCCATTAAGACAGGGGGCGGATCGAGCTCCTACAATGAGCAGTTCTTC	CAIKTGGGSSSYNEQFF
10	once	TRBV28	TRBJ2-1	.	TGTGCCAGCAGTTTGTTCGAGCAGTTCTTC	CASSLFEQFF
15	.	TRBV2	TRBJ2-1	TRBD2	TGTGCCAGCAGTCCTATAGCGGGGGGTCACAATGAGCAGTTCTTC	CASSPIAGGHNEQFF
15	.	TRBV11-2	TRBJ2-3	.	TGTGCCAGCAGCTTAGTCCCTACTCGCACAGATACGCAGTATTTT	CASSLVPTRTDTQYF
14	.	TRBV7-9	TRBJ2-3	.	TGTGCCAGCACCAAAACGGGAGCCGGAGATACGCAGTATTTT	CASTKTGAGDTQYF
13	few	TRBV7-2	TRBJ1-1	.	TGTGCCAGCAGCTCCGACAGGAACACTGAAGCTTTCTTT	CASSSDRNTEAFF
13	.	TRBV27	TRBJ2-7	.	TGTGCCAGCAGTTCCACAAACTCCTACGAGCAGTACTTC	CASSSTNSYEQYF
11	.	TRBV20-1	TRBJ1-1	.	TGCAGTGCTCCCCGTGTACCTGAAGCTTTCTTT	CSAPRVPEAFF
15	once	TRBV10-3	TRBJ1-2	TRBD1	TGTGCCATCAGTGAGGGACAGGGAGCTAACTATGGCTACACCTTC	CAISEGQGANYGYTF
14	.	TRBV9	TRBJ2-7	.	TGTGCCAGCAGCGAAACCGGGTCAAGAGTCGAGCAGTACTTC	CASSETGSRVEQYF
13	.	TRBV2	TRBJ1-1	.	TGTGCCAGCATGATCGCTGGGGGGCCAAAGGCTTTCTTT	CASMIAGGPKAFF
14	.	TRBV5-8	TRBJ2-1	.	TGTGCCAGCAGCTGGGGGGACAGCCCAGGGGGGCAGTTCTTC	CASSWGDSPGGQFF
14	few	TRBV6-2/TRBV6-3	TRBJ1-6	.	TGTGCCAGCAGTTACGACAGGATTAATTCACCCCTCCACTTT	CASSYDRINSPLHF
17	.	TRBV7-9	TRBJ2-1	TRBD1	TGTGCCAGCAGCCCTGGGACAGGGGTCCCCATATACAATGAGCAGTTCTTC	CASSPGTGVPIYNEQFF
15	.	TRBV27	TRBJ2-2	.	TGTGCCAGCAGTTTTGGGCAGATGAACACCGGGGAGCTGTTTTTT	CASSFGQMNTGELFF
12	.	TRBV5-6	TRBJ2-1	.	TGTGCCAGCAGCCTAGGGGTCCTGAGGAAGTTCTTC	CASSLGVLRKFF
14	.	TRBV29-1	TRBJ1-4	TRBD1	TGCAGCGTCGCCCTCCCGGGACAGTGGGAAAAACTGTTTTTT	CSVALPGQWEKLFF
16	.	TRBV9	TRBJ2-2	TRBD2	TGTGCCAGCAGCCCGAGCGGGGGGCTCCCCACCGGGGAGCTGTTTTTT	CASSPSGGLPTGELFF
14	.	TRBV5-1	TRBJ1-1	.	TGCGCCAGCAGCGCCGGACTCGTGAACACTGAAGCTTTCTTT	CASSAGLVNTEAFF
12	.	TRBV29-1	TRBJ1-2	.	TGCAGCGTTGATTTGGGCTACTATGGCTACACCTTC	CSVDLGYYGYTF